Sequencing of this T cell receptor (beta chain) was carried out in a study of blood T cell repertoires in COVID-19. Study-wide context: Both acute and convalescent COVID-19 samples were obtained from the United States, Italy and Spain. T cells, B-cell-depleted T cells, or PBMCs supplied cDNA or gDNA.

Original processing methods: Quantification of nucleated cells was approximated via reference gene primer amplification. Measured with immunoSEQ multiplex PCR; TCRdb has only the in-frame clones, and not every one. The DNA gave D and trimming, while V, J and clone size come from that table. The sample lists some 200,000 clones, 80% seen once, with around 5.8% in the top ten. CDR3 length equals 16 residues. V lost 2 bases and J lost 0, with 9 bases in between. Germline CDR1 reads SGHDT; CDR2 reads YYEEEE. Points on this clone: The same CDR3 is also encoded by other DNA sequences in this sample.

Input material: peripheral blood. The source is a woman aged 70-85 years with acute or convalescent COVID-19. The rearrangement joins TRBV5-6 to TRBJ1-6; D is unclear. The CDR3 loop is CASSFREGSYNSPLHF. The CDR3, as DNA: TGTGCCAGCAGCTTCCGGGAAGGCTCCTATAATTCACCCCTCCACTTT.